This section outlines one T cell receptor (beta chain) sequence together with its context. Its antigen is currently unknown. Noted time point: 4-8 weeks after completion of therapy. Some clones are missing from TCRdb's copy, which holds only in-frame ones; the method was immunoSEQ multiplex PCR. The table lists approximately 20,000 clones, around 81% of them singletons. This record comes from a study of T cell therapy after organ transplantation. The CDR3 totals 16 residues. The V gene end was trimmed by 2 bases and the J gene end by 4 bases; junction bases not matched to a gene: 8. Germline lookup yields CDR1 LNHDA and CDR2 SQIVND (reference sequence).

The rearrangement links TRBV19 to TRBJ2-7, with 10 positions matching TRBD2. The specimen comprised CD8+ T cells from blood, sampled after autologous CMV-specific T cell therapy. The clonotype originates from a human patient who had received a solid organ transplant and had CMV disease. The graft donor may have contributed some T cells. CDR3 bases: TGTGCCAGTAGTATATACGCTAGCGGGAGCTCGTACGAGCAGTACTTC. As protein: CASSIYASGSSYEQYF.